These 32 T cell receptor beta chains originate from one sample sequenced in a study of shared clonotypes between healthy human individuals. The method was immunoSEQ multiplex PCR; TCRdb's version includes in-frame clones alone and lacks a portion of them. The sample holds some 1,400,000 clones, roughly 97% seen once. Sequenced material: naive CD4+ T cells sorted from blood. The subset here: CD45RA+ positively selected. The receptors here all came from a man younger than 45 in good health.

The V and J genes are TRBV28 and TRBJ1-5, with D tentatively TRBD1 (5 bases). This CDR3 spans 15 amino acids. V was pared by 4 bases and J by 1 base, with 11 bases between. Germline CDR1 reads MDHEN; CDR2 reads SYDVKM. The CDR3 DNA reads TGTGCCAGCAGTTCGGGACGGCTCAGCAATCAGCCCCAGCATTTT. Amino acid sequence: CASSSGRLSNQPQHF.

For the CDR3, the DNA is TGTGCCAGCAGCGCTTACTCAGGGTTACGGGAAAAACTGTTTTTT. Encoded protein: CASSAYSGLREKLFF. V and J are TRBV9 and TRBJ1-4, with D perhaps TRBD1 (5 bases). From germline, CDR1 is SGDLS and CDR2 YYNGEE. The ends were cut back, 3 bases at V and 8 bases at J, with 17 bases in the middle. The CDR3 spans 15 residues.

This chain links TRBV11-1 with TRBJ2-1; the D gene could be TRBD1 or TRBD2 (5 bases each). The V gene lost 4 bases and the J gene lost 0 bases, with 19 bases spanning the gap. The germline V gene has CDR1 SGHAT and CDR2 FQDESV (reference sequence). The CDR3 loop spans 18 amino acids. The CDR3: CASSSRDHDSSSYNEQFF. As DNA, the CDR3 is TGTGCCAGCAGCTCCCGGGACCATGATTCAAGCTCCTACAATGAGCAGTTCTTC.

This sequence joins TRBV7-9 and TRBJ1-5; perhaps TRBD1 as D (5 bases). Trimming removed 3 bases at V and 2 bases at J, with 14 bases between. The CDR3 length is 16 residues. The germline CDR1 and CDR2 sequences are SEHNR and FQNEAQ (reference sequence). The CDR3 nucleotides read TGTGCCAGCAGCTTGACAATCGGGGGTGGCAATCAGCCCCAGCATTTT. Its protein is CASSLTIGGGNQPQHF.

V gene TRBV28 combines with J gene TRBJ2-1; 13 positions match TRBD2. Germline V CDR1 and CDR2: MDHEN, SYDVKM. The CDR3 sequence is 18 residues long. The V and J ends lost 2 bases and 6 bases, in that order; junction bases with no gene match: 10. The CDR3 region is CASSLIVNRLAGGNEQFF. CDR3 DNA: TGTGCCAGCAGTTTAATCGTAAACCGACTAGCGGGAGGCAATGAGCAGTTCTTC.

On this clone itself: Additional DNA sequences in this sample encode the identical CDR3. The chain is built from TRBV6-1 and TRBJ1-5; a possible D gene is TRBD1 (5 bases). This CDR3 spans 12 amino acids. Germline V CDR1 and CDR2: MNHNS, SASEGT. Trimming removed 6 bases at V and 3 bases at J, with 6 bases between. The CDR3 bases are TGTGCCAGCAGCAGGGACAATCAGCCCCAGCATTTT. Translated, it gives CASSRDNQPQHF.

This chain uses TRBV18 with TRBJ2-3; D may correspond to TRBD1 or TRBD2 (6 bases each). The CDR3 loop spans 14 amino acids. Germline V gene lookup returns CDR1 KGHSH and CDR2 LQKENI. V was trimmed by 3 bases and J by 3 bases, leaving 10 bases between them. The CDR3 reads CASSPQGTTDTQYF. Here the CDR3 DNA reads TGTGCCAGCTCACCCCAGGGGACTACAGATACGCAGTATTTT. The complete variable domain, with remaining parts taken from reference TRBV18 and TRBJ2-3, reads NAGVMQNPRHLVRRRGQEARLRCSPMKGHSHVYWYRQLPEEGLKFMVYLQKENIIDESGMPKERFSAEFPKEGPSILRIQQVVRGDSAAYFCASSPQGTTDTQYFGPGTRLTVL.

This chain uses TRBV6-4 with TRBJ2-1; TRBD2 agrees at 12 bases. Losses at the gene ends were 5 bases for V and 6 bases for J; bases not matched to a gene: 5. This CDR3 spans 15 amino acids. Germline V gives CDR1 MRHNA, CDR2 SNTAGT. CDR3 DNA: TGTGCCAGCAGTTTAACTAGCGGGAGGCCCAATGAGCAGTTCTTC. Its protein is CASSLTSGRPNEQFF.

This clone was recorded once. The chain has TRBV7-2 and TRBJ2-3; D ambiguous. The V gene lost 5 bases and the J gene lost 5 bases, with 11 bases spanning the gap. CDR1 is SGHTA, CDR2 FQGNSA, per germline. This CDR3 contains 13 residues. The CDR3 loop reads CASSPPPRDTQYF. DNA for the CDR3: TGTGCCAGCAGCCCCCCACCGCGAGATACGCAGTATTTT.

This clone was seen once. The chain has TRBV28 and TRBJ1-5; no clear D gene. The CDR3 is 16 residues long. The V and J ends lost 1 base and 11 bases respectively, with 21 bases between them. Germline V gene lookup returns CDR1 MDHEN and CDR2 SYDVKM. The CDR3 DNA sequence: TGTGCCAGCAGTTTATTAGGCGGCCCCTGGGTGGTAGCCCAGCATTTT. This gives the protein CASSLLGGPWVVAQHF.

CDR3 coding DNA: TGTGCCAGCAGCTTAGGGCATGGGACCTTCAATCAGCCCCAGCATTTT. This encodes CASSLGHGTFNQPQHF. The chain has TRBV7-8 and TRBJ1-5, with D possibly being TRBD1 (5 bases). In germline, CDR1 is SGHVS, CDR2 FQNEAQ. The V and J ends lost 1 base and 3 bases respectively, with 13 bases between them. This CDR3 has 16 amino acids.

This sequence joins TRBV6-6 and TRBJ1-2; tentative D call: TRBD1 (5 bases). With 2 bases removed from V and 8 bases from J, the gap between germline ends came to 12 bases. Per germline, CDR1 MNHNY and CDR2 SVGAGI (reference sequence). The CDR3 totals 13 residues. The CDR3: CASSYARDSGYTF. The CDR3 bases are TGTGCCAGCAGTTACGCCCGGGACTCGGGCTACACCTTC.

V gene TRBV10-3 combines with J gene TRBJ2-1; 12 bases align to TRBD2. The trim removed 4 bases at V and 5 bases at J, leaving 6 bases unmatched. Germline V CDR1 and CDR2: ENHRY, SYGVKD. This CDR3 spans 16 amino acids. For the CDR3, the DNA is TGTGCCATCAGTGTGACTAGCGGGAGAATCGACAATGAGCAGTTCTTC. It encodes CAISVTSGRIDNEQFF.

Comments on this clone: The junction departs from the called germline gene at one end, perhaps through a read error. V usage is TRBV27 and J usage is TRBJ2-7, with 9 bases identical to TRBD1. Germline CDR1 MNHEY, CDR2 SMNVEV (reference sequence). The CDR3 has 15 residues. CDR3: CAGSLSTGGINEQYF. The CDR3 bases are TGTGCCGGCAGTTTATCGACAGGGGGAATTAACGAGCAGTACTTC.

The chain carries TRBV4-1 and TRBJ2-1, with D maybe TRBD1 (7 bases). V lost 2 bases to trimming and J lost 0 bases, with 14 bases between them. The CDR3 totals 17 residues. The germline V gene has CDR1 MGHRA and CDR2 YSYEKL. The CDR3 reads CASSQNPGGISYNEQFF. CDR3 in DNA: TGCGCCAGCAGCCAAAATCCAGGGGGGATCTCCTACAATGAGCAGTTCTTC.

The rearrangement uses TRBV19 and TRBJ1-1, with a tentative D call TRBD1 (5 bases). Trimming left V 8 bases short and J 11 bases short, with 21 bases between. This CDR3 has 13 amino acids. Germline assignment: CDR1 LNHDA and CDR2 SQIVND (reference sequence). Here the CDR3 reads CASGEATGLWAFF. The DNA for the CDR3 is TGTGCCAGTGGGGAGGCTACGGGGCTCTGGGCTTTCTTT.

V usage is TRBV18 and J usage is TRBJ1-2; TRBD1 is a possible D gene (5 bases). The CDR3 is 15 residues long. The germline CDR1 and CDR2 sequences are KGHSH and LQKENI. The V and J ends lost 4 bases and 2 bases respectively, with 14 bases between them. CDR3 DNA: TGTGCCAGCTCACGGATCTTGGGGCAGAACTATGGCTACACCTTC. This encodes CASSRILGQNYGYTF.

CDR3 sequence (DNA): TGTGCCAGCAGTGAACTACTAGCGGGACTCCGGTACGAGCAGTACTTC. Translated: CASSELLAGLRYEQYF. The genes are TRBV2 and TRBJ2-7; 10 bases line up with TRBD2. The CDR3 runs to 16 residues. Germline values: CDR1 SNHLY, CDR2 FYNNEI. The trim removed 2 bases at V and 4 bases at J, leaving 8 bases unmatched.

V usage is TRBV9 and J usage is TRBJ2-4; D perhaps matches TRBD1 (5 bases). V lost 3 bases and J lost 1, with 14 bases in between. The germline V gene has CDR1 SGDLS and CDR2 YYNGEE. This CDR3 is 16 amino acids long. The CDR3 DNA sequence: TGTGCCAGCAGCGGTATGACAGCCGGGGCCAAAAACATTCAGTACTTC. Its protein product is CASSGMTAGAKNIQYF.

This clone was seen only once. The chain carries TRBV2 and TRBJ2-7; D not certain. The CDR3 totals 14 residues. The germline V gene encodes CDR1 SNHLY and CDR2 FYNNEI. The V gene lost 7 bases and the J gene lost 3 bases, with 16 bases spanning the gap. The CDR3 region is CASKLSELSYEQYF. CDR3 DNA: TGTGCCAGCAAGCTATCAGAACTTAGCTACGAGCAGTACTTC.

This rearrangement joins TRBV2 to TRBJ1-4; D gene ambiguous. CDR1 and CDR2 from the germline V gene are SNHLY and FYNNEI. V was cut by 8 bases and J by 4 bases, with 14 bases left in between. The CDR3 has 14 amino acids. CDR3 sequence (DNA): TGTGCCAGCTGTCCGGGAGATCTTAATGAAAAACTGTTTTTT. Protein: CASCPGDLNEKLFF.

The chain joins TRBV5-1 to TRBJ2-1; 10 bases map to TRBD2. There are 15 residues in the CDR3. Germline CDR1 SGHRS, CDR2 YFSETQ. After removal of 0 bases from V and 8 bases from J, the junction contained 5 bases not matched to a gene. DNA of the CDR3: TGCGCCAGCAGCTTGGTAGCGGGGGGCGGGGATGAGCAGTTCTTC. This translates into CASSLVAGGGDEQFF.

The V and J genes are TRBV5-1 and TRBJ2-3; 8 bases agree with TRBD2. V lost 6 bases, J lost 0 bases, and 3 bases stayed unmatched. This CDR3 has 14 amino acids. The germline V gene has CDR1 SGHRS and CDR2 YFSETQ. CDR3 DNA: TGCGCCAGCACGGCTAGCGGGAGCACAGATACGCAGTATTTT. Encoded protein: CASTASGSTDTQYF.

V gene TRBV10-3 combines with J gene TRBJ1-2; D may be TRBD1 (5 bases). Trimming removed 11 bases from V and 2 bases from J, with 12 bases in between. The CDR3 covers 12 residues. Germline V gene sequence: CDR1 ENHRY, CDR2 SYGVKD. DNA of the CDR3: TGTGCCGCCAGCGGGGGGAACTATGGCTACACCTTC. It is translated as CAASGGNYGYTF.

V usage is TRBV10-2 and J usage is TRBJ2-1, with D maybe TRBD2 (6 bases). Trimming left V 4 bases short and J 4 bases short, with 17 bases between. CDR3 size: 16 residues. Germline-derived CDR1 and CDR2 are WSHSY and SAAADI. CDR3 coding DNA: TGCGCCAGCAGTGGTCTGGCGGGGCCGCGTTACAATGAGCAGTTCTTC. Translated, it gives CASSGLAGPRYNEQFF.

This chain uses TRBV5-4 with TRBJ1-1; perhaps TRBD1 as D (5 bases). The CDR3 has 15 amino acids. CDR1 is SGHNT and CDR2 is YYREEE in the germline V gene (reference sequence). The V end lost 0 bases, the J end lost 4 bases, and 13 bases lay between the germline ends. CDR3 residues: CASSLAGSSSTEAFF. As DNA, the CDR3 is TGTGCCAGCAGCTTGGCAGGGTCCAGTTCCACTGAAGCTTTCTTT.

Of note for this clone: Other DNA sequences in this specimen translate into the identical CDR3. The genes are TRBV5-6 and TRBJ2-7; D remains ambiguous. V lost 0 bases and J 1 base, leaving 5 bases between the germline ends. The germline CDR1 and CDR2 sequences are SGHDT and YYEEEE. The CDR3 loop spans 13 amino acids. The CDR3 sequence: CASSLGSSYEQYF. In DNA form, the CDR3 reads TGTGCCAGCAGCTTGGGGTCGTCCTACGAGCAGTACTTC.

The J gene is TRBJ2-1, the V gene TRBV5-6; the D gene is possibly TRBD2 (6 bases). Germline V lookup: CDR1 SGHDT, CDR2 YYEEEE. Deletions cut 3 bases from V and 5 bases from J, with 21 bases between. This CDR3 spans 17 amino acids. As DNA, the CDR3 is TGTGCCAGCAGCTCGGACCGGGACTCCACTCGCAACAATGAGCAGTTCTTC. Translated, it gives CASSSDRDSTRNNEQFF. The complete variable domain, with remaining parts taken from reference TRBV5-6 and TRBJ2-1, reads DAGVTQSPTHLIKTRGQQVTLRCSPKSGHDTVSWYQQALGQGPQFIFQYYEEEERQRGNFPDRFSGHQFPNYSSELNVNALLLGDSALYLCASSSDRDSTRNNEQFFGPGTRLTVL.

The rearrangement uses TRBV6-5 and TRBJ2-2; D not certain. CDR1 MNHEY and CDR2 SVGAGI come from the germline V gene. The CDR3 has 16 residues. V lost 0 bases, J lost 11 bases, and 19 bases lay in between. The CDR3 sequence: CASSYSTILSLGELFF. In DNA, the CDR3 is TGTGCCAGCAGTTACTCGACGATTTTAAGTTTGGGAGAGCTGTTTTTT.

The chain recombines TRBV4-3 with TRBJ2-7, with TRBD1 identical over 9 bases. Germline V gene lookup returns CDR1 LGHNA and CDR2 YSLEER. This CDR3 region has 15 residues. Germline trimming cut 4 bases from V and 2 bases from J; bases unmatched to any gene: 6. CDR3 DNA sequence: TGCGCCAGCAGCCCGGGACAGGGTTGGCCCTACGAGCAGTACTTC. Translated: CASSPGQGWPYEQYF.

CDR3 region: CASSPLSGDTQYF. CDR3 DNA sequence: TGTGCCAGCTCACCACTCTCTGGAGATACGCAGTATTTT. The V and J genes are TRBV18 and TRBJ2-3; D is unclear. Looked up from germline, CDR1 is KGHSH and CDR2 is LQKENI. CDR3 length equals 13 residues. Trimming cost V 1 base and J 5 bases, with 7 bases left between them. The entire variable domain, with the rest obtained from reference TRBV18 and TRBJ2-3, is as follows: NAGVMQNPRHLVRRRGQEARLRCSPMKGHSHVYWYRQLPEEGLKFMVYLQKENIIDESGMPKERFSAEFPKEGPSILRIQQVVRGDSAAYFCASSPLSGDTQYFGPGTRLTVL.

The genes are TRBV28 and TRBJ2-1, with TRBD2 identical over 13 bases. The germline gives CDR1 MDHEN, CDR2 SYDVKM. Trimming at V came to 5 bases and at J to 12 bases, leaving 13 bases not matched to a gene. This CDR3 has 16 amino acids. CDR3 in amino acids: CASSLRTSGRLWWQFF. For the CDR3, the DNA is TGTGCCAGCAGTCTGAGGACTAGCGGGAGATTATGGTGGCAGTTCTTC.